These 8 T cell receptor beta chains were all obtained from the same sample, sequenced in a study of OX40 agonist ivuxolimab in advanced cancers. Sequenced by immunoSEQ multiplex PCR; TCRdb stores in-frame clones only, minus some. The sample has tens of thousands of clones, roughly nine tenths seen once. The source material was CD4+ or CD8+ T cells sorted from blood, sampled in a trial of the OX40 agonist ivuxolimab. Receptors were obtained from an adult with an advanced solid tumor such as melanoma, head and neck, liver or kidney cancer.

V usage is TRBV7-7 and J usage is TRBJ2-3; 16 bases map to TRBD2. This CDR3 region has 20 residues. Germline V CDR1 and CDR2: SSHAT, FNYEAQ (reference sequence). V was pared by 5 bases and J by 4 bases, with 15 bases of the junction left unmatched. CDR3 DNA: TGTGCCAGCAGCACTACCATCGACGGGACTAGCGGGAGGGTGGCAGATACGCAGTATTTT. This sequence encodes CASSTTIDGTSGRVADTQYF.

This chain joins TRBV7-3 and TRBJ2-2; TRBD1 matches at 8 bases. Germline trimming cut 5 bases from V and 4 bases from J; bases unmatched to any gene: 15. This CDR3 contains 18 residues. Germline V gene sequence: CDR1 SGHTA, CDR2 FQGTGA. The DNA of the CDR3 is TGTGCCAGCAGCCCCTCCCATCTGACAGGGGCCATCACCGGGGAGCTGTTTTTT. This sequence encodes CASSPSHLTGAITGELFF. Supplemented by reference TRBV7-3 and TRBJ2-2, the full variable domain reads GAGVSQTPSNKVTEKGKYVELRCDPISGHTALYWYRQSLGQGPEFLIYFQGTGAADDSGLPNDRFFAVRPEGSVSTLKIQRTERGDSAVYLCASSPSHLTGAITGELFFGEGSRLTVL.

The rearrangement links TRBV27 to TRBJ2-3; tentatively, D is TRBD2 (6 bases). V gave up 3 bases and J gave up 5 bases, with 12 bases separating them. Germline CDR1 MNHEY, CDR2 SMNVEV (reference sequence). CDR3 size: 14 residues. The CDR3 spells CASSFQTSRDTQYF. The CDR3 DNA follows: TGTGCCAGCAGTTTCCAAACTAGCCGAGATACGCAGTATTTT.

The V gene is TRBV27, the J gene TRBJ2-3, with unresolved D. V was pared by 3 bases and J by 4 bases, with 11 bases between. In germline, CDR1 is MNHEY, CDR2 SMNVEV (reference sequence). The CDR3 has 14 residues. The CDR3 bases are TGTGCCAGCAGTTTGCAGACAAGGCCAGATACGCAGTATTTT. Protein: CASSLQTRPDTQYF.

This clone was found a few times. The chain is built from TRBV5-1 and TRBJ2-2; a possible D gene is TRBD1 (6 bases). Germline CDR1 SGHRS, CDR2 YFSETQ. The CDR3 sequence is 16 residues long. Trimming took off 0 bases at V and 3 bases at J, with 12 bases between the two ends. The CDR3 DNA reads TGCGCCAGCAGCTTGGCTCAGGGGTTGCACACCGGGGAGCTGTTTTTT. It translates to CASSLAQGLHTGELFF.

The chain combines TRBV5-1 with TRBJ2-7, with D possibly being TRBD1 or TRBD2 (6 bases each). Trimming cost V 4 bases and J 3 bases, with 20 bases left between them. Germline V CDR1 and CDR2: SGHRS, YFSETQ. This CDR3 is 16 amino acids long. DNA of the CDR3: TGCGCCAGCAGCCACCTAGCAGGGGAGGTAATCTACGAGCAGTACTTC. Translating it yields CASSHLAGEVIYEQYF. Full variable domain (missing parts from reference TRBV5-1 and TRBJ2-7): KAGVTQTPRYLIKTRGQQVTLSCSPISGHRSVSWYQQTPGQGLQFLFEYFSETQRNKGNFPGRFSGRQFSNSRSEMNVSTLELGDSALYLCASSHLAGEVIYEQYFGPGTRLTVT.

This rearrangement joins TRBV10-1 to TRBJ2-1; D is possibly TRBD1 (6 bases). With 2 bases removed from V and 5 bases from J, the gap between germline ends came to 16 bases. The CDR3 totals 16 residues. Germline CDR1 WNHNN, CDR2 SYGVQD (reference sequence). Here the CDR3 DNA reads TGCGCCAGCAGTGAGAGAGGCACAGGGCTAAACAATGAGCAGTTCTTC. This translates into CASSERGTGLNNEQFF.

V and J are TRBV28 and TRBJ2-7, with D perhaps TRBD1 or TRBD2 (5 bases each). The CDR3 has 13 residues. Germline lookup yields CDR1 MDHEN and CDR2 SYDVKM. V was cut by 5 bases and J by 2 bases, with 10 bases left in between. CDR3 bases: TGTGCCAGCAGTATAGGGGAGCCCTACGAGCAGTACTTC. Its translation: CASSIGEPYEQYF. Together with reference TRBV28 and TRBJ2-7, the CDR3 gives the full variable domain: DVKVTQSSRYLVKRTGEKVFLECVQDMDHENMFWYRQDPGLGLRLIYFSYDVKMKEKGDIPEGYSVSREKKERFSLILESASTNQTSMYLCASSIGEPYEQYFGPGTRLTVT.